The 8 T cell receptor beta chains presented below share a single source sample, sequenced in a study of cytomegalovirus exposure and HLA in healthy donors. PCR was performed using 60 Vbeta and 13 Jbeta primers. Sequencing was performed with immunoSEQ multiplex PCR; in TCRdb, only in-frame clones are kept and a portion is missing. The data contain 150,000 to 170,000 clones, roughly 74% of them singletons. The sample taken for sequencing was PBMCs. The receptors shown here come from a man between 18 and 29 years old in good health and CMV-seronegative.

The chain links TRBV27 to TRBJ1-1; 8 bases align to TRBD1. The J segment lost 1 base and the V segment lost 5 bases, leaving 3 bases of the junction unmatched. The CDR3 runs 14 residues. The germline CDR1 and CDR2 sequences are MNHEY and SMNVEV (reference sequence). Here the CDR3 reads CASSPGTGNTEAFF. CDR3 nucleotides: TGTGCCAGCAGTCCTGGGACAGGGAACACTGAAGCTTTCTTT.

The table lists this clone with a few counts. This chain joins TRBV7-9 and TRBJ2-3; possibly TRBD1 for D (6 bases). Germline loops: CDR1 SEHNR, CDR2 FQNEAQ (reference sequence). The CDR3 sequence is 15 residues long. The germline V and J ends were trimmed by 4 bases and 3 bases, with 14 bases remaining between them. The CDR3 sequence is CASSSPQGSTDTQYF. In DNA form, the CDR3 reads TGTGCCAGCAGCTCTCCACAGGGTAGTACAGATACGCAGTATTTT.

The rearrangement uses TRBV5-1 and TRBJ2-3; 9 nucleotides match TRBD1. Germline CDR1 is SGHRS and CDR2 is YFSETQ. The CDR3 contains 19 residues. V trimming: 0 bases; J trimming: 4 bases; junction bases outside the gene matches: 15. CDR3 sequence: CASSLVPLWDRESSDTQYF. In nucleotides, the CDR3 is TGCGCCAGCAGCTTGGTTCCCTTGTGGGACAGGGAGAGTTCAGATACGCAGTATTTT.

This clone was recorded once. This sequence joins TRBV30 and TRBJ2-1; TRBD2 agrees at 7 bases. The CDR3 loop spans 13 amino acids. With V trimmed by 5 bases and J by 2 bases, 3 bases remained unmatched. The V gene's germline CDR1 is GTSNPN and CDR2 SVGIG (reference sequence). The CDR3 bases are TGTGCCTGGTACAGCGGGGCCTACAATGAGCAGTTCTTC. This encodes CAWYSGAYNEQFF.

Worth noting for this clone: Relative to the germline gene, one junction end is altered; a read error may explain this. The rearrangement uses TRBV27 and TRBJ1-3; TRBD1 matches at 9 bases. Per germline, CDR1 MNHEY and CDR2 SMNVEV (reference sequence). The CDR3 covers 13 residues. The CDR3 DNA reads as TGTGCCAGCAGTAGGGGGACAGGGCGGCCAGGAGATTTT. It translates to CASSRGTGRPGDF.

The chain uses TRBV30 and TRBJ1-3; 7 positions agree with TRBD1. The CDR3 loop spans 15 amino acids. CDR1 is GTSNPN, CDR2 SVGIG, per germline (reference sequence). The ends lost 0 bases at V and 0 bases at J; junction bases unmatched: 2. The CDR3 bases are TGTGCCTGGAGTGTAGGGGGCGCCTCTGGAAACACCATATATTTT. Its translation is CAWSVGGASGNTIYF.

The V and J genes are TRBV5-8 and TRBJ1-3, with D maybe TRBD1 (5 bases). The CDR3 loop spans 16 amino acids. The germline gives CDR1 SGHTS, CDR2 YDEGEE. V shed 3 bases and J shed 2 bases, with 15 bases lying between them. CDR3 sequence: CASSWEGNLPGNTIYF. The CDR3 DNA reads TGTGCCAGCAGCTGGGAGGGGAACCTTCCTGGAAACACCATATATTTT.

The gene calls are TRBV6-1 and TRBJ1-2, with TRBD1 matching over 7 bases. Trimming cost V 6 bases and J 8 bases; bases outside gene matches: 9. Germline assignment: CDR1 MNHNS and CDR2 SASEGT. The CDR3 is 13 residues long. The CDR3 DNA sequence: TGTGCCAGCAGCTTAGTAGGGACAGTAGGCTACACCTTC. Translation: CASSLVGTVGYTF.